This passage covers 2 T cell receptor beta chains from one sample sequenced in a study of vaccination and CD4 T cells after COVID-19. Cultured CD4+ T cell DNA was sequenced using the Oncomine TCR Beta short-read assay. Each CDR3 protein is one row after TCRdb ran MiXCR on the PCR reads. The sample gives over 9,000 distinct CDR3 sequences, about 66% of which show up once; roughly 27% is in the top ten. Antigen specificity for these receptors is unknown. Treatment given: 10-day PBMC culture with coronavirus spike peptide pools or control peptides (ViraFEST assay). Sequenced sample: CD4+ T cells from blood, cultured in vitro. The origin of the receptors is a human donor who had recovered from COVID-19.

The sample holds a few counts of this clonotype. V gene TRBV25-1 combines with J gene TRBJ1-3; D ambiguous. Germline CDR1 and CDR2: MGHDK and SYGVNS. Trimming removed 2 bases from V and 0 bases from J, with 8 bases in between. The CDR3 totals 15 residues. CDR3: CASSEGRTSGNTIYF. CDR3 in DNA: TGTGCCAGCAGTGAAGGACGGACCTCTGGAAACACCATATATTTT.

This clonotype occurred a few times. This rearrangement joins TRBV27 to TRBJ1-1; 8 bases line up with TRBD1. V shed 10 bases, J shed 10 bases, and the junction held 8 bases outside the gene matches. The CDR3 is 11 residues long. CDR1 and CDR2 from the germline V gene are MNHEY and SMNVEV (reference sequence). This chain's CDR3 is CATPPTGGAFF. CDR3 coding DNA: TGTGCCACACCCCCAACAGGGGGAGCTTTCTTT.